The entry below describes one T cell receptor beta chain. This entry is derived from a study of chemoradiotherapy in HPV16-positive cancers. The CDR3 is made up of 14 amino acids. Germline V gene sequence: CDR1 SGHKS, CDR2 YYEKEE (reference sequence). The V and J ends lost 4 bases and 2 bases respectively, with 13 bases between them. Sequencing was performed with immunoSEQ multiplex PCR; in TCRdb, only in-frame clones are kept and a portion is missing. The sample lists over 35,000 clones, more than 75% seen once, with approximately 5.4% in the top ten. The V gene is TRBV5-5, the J gene TRBJ2-7; D not resolved. The clonotype originates from a human donor with HPV-associated anogenital cancer. Sequences were derived from blood, sampled from a patient who underwent chemoradiotherapy. CDR3 sequence reads: CASSPPGLTYEQYF. The CDR3 nucleotides are TGTGCCAGCAGCCCCCCAGGCCTAACCTACGAGCAGTACTTC.